This T cell receptor beta chain appears in the sequencing data of a study of blood T cells in healthy people across ages. Together with a sample-barcoded 5' primer, a J-beta primer mix was included in a second PCR lasting roughly 6 to 12 cycles. Via MiXCR, TCRdb re-called the 5' RACE reads, giving one row per CDR3 protein. Of approximately 760,000 distinct CDR3 sequences listed, 20% to 25% are singletons. V lost 0 bases to trimming and J lost 4 bases; unmatched junction nucleotides: 5. Germline V gene sequence: CDR1 MGHRA, CDR2 YSYEKL. This CDR3 spans 17 amino acids. Another study also made use of these data, one on T cells of mothers and their children.

The sequenced material came from blood. The rearrangement uses TRBV4-1 and TRBJ1-6; the match to TRBD1 covers 8 bases. The sequence was collected from a boy between 10 and 17 years old in good health. The CDR3 is CASSQDRGQAYNSPLHF. The CDR3 region has the DNA TGCGCCAGCAGCCAAGATCGGGGACAGGCATATAATTCACCCCTCCACTTT.